This T cell receptor beta chain was identified during a study of shared T cell receptors in the human thymus. Method: immunoSEQ multiplex PCR; TCRdb's copy keeps in-frame clones and lacks some. The sample contains about 500,000 clones, 75% to 80% of which appear only once. The CDR3 is made up of 18 amino acids. With V trimmed by 0 bases and J by 1 base, 12 bases remained unmatched. Germline CDR1 is SGHRS and CDR2 is YFSETQ. The same data also went into a second study, on human thymus T cells. That work contributes: The related literature has documented a marked overlap of thymic repertoires among unrelated individuals.

The sequence derives from a boy younger than two with a congenital heart defect. The chain links TRBV5-1 to TRBJ2-7; TRBD2 matches at 8 bases. Sequences were obtained from thymocytes. The DNA for the CDR3 is TGCGCCAGCAGCTTGGTTTATCCCAGCGGGAGAAGGTCCTACGAGCAGTACTTC. Protein product: CASSLVYPSGRRSYEQYF.